These T cell receptor beta chains were read from a single sample in a study of response to subunit inactivated influenza vaccine. TCRdb ran MiXCR on the RT-PCR reads and lists one entry per CDR3 protein. The sample records a few hundred thousand distinct CDR3 sequences, about 15% being singletons. Specimen: PBMCs from blood, collected less than 13 days after vaccination. The receptors were sampled from a man aged 50 to 59 who received an inactivated influenza vaccine. Both conserved end residues are part of each CDR3. A D gene is named only where the DNA matches it firmly. For some rows the clone size is stated as once, few or many, or as a class when expanded; others skip it.

D	V	J	length	size	DNA	CDR3
NA	TRBV20-1	TRBJ1-4	13	few	TGCAGTGCTAGTCCGATGGCTAATGAAAAACTGTTTTTT	CSASPMANEKLFF
NA	TRBV7-9	TRBJ1-2	16	many	TGTGCCAGCAGCTTCGTCGACAGGCGAGCTAACTATGGCTACACCTTC	CASSFVDRRANYGYTF
NA	TRBV20-1	TRBJ1-2	12	few	TGCAGTGCTGCAGGGGATTGGTATGGCTACACCTTC	CSAAGDWYGYTF
NA	TRBV7-2	TRBJ2-4	13	NA	TGTGCCAGCAGCTTCAATCAGGGTGAAATTCAGTACTTC	CASSFNQGEIQYF
NA	TRBV12-3/TRBV12-4	TRBJ2-7	15	few	TGTGCCAGCAGCCCCAGTGGCCCTCTAACTCCGGAGCAGTACTTC	CASSPSGPLTPEQYF
TRBD1	TRBV7-9	TRBJ1-3	15	many	TGTGCCAGCAGCCAAGGACAGGGGCTTGGAAACACCATATATTTT	CASSQGQGLGNTIYF
TRBD2	TRBV7-8	TRBJ2-7	15	few	TGTGCCAGCAGCTTAGCCGCCGCGGGGGGGATCGAGCAGTACTTC	CASSLAAAGGIEQYF
NA	TRBV10-3	TRBJ1-5	15	NA	TGTGCCATCAGTGATCGCAGTGCGAGCAATCAGCCCCAGCATTTT	CAISDRSASNQPQHF
NA	TRBV4-3	TRBJ2-7	14	NA	TGCGCCAGCAGCCAGGAGGATGGGGCCTACGAGCAGTACTTC	CASSQEDGAYEQYF
TRBD2	TRBV10-3	TRBJ2-3	14	few	TGTGCCAGTTCTAGCGGGAGAAGGACAGATACGCAGTATTTT	CASSSGRRTDTQYF
NA	TRBV6-2/TRBV6-3	TRBJ2-3	15	few	TGTGCCAGCAGTTATCCGGGGCGGGCGCGAGATACGCAGTATTTT	CASSYPGRARDTQYF
TRBD1	TRBV5-1	TRBJ2-7	14	few	TGCGCCAGCAGCTCCGGAGAGCAGGGGGTCGAGCAGTACTTC	CASSSGEQGVEQYF
NA	TRBV30	TRBJ2-3	13	NA	TGTGCCTGGTGGGGGGAAGACACAGATACGCAGTATTTT	CAWWGEDTDTQYF
NA	TRBV7-9	TRBJ2-3	15	NA	TGTGCCAGCAGCTTATGGGACCAGAACACAGATACGCAGTATTTT	CASSLWDQNTDTQYF
NA	TRBV12-3/TRBV12-4	TRBJ1-1	14	many	TGTGCCAGCAGTTTAGGTCTTGAGGTCTCTGGAGCTTTCTTT	CASSLGLEVSGAFF
NA	TRBV9	TRBJ1-2	12	few	TGTGCCAGCAGCGTAGAAGGGGATGGCTACACCTTC	CASSVEGDGYTF
TRBD2	TRBV12-3/TRBV12-4	TRBJ2-1	18	few	TGTGCCAGCAGTTTTGGTAGGGGGCGGGGGGGCCCTTACAATGAGCAGTTCTTC	CASSFGRGRGGPYNEQFF
NA	TRBV7-9	TRBJ1-1	10	few	TGTGCCAGTAGCGACAGAGAAGCTTTCTTT	CASSDREAFF
NA	TRBV27	TRBJ2-1	20	NA	TGTGCCAGCAGTCCCGCCGGAGTCAGGGGGCGGGAGAGCTCCTACAATGAGCAGTTCTTC	CASSPAGVRGRESSYNEQFF
NA	TRBV7-2	TRBJ2-7	15	NA	TGTGCCAGCAGCTTAGTGCGGCAGTCCTGGAGCGAGCAGTACTTC	CASSLVRQSWSEQYF
TRBD1	TRBV7-6	TRBJ2-1	15	NA	TGTGCCAGCAGCTTAATGACAGGGGGCTACAATGAGCAGTTCTTC	CASSLMTGGYNEQFF
NA	TRBV5-1	TRBJ1-6	16	few	TGCGCCAGCAGCCTGCATCTTCAGGGAAGGGATTCACCCCTCCACTTT	CASSLHLQGRDSPLHF
TRBD1	TRBV5-8	TRBJ2-1	15	NA	TGTGCCAGCAGCTTGGCACAGGGGGCCTACAATGAGCAGTTCTTC	CASSLAQGAYNEQFF
TRBD2	TRBV6-1	TRBJ2-3	16	few	TGTGCCAGCAGTGAACGAGTAGCGGGAGGGCCGAGGCCGCAGTATTTT	CASSERVAGGPRPQYF
TRBD2	TRBV19	TRBJ2-2	14	NA	TGTGCCTGTGGGCTAGCGGGAGTCGCCGGGGAGCTGTTTTTT	CACGLAGVAGELFF
NA	TRBV7-2	TRBJ2-7	11	NA	TGTGCCAGCAGCTACGTCGGCGAGCAGTACTTC	CASSYVGEQYF
NA	TRBV29-1	TRBJ2-4	12	few	TGCAGCGTTGAAGTCACGGTCGGGAGTATGTACTTC	CSVEVTVGSMYF
NA	TRBV4-3	TRBJ2-1	15	NA	TGCGCCAGCAGCCAAGATCCCCCCGGCTACAATGAGCAGTTCTTC	CASSQDPPGYNEQFF
TRBD1	TRBV5-1	TRBJ1-1	14	NA	TGCGCCAGCAGCTTGGTAGCAGGGGGTAGTGAAGCTTTCTTT	CASSLVAGGSEAFF
NA	TRBV24-1	TRBJ2-1	15	NA	TGTGCCACCAGTGATGCCCGACTAGGGTTAGGTGAGCAGTTCTTC	CATSDARLGLGEQFF
TRBD2	TRBV5-6	TRBJ2-5	13	few	TGTGCCAGCAGCTCATCTAGCGGGGGGGCAAAGCACTTC	CASSSSSGGAKHF
NA	TRBV4-3	TRBJ2-5	16	few	TGCGCCAGCAGCCAAGAAAGTTCGAACAGCGGAGAGACCCAGTACTTC	CASSQESSNSGETQYF
TRBD1	TRBV3-1	TRBJ2-7	18	many	TGTGCCAGCAGCCGCAACCGGGACAGCAATACTCCTAAGGGCGAGCAGTACTTC	CASSRNRDSNTPKGEQYF
TRBD2	TRBV7-2	TRBJ2-1	13	few	TGTGCCAGTCAGCCGGGACTAGCGGGAGACCAGTTCTTC	CASQPGLAGDQFF
TRBD2	TRBV5-1	TRBJ2-5	14	few	TGCGCCAGCAGCCTGGGACGGGAGGAAGAGACCCAGTACTTC	CASSLGREEETQYF
NA	TRBV3-1	TRBJ1-2	13	NA	TGTGCCAGCAGCCAAGATCCACAGAACGGCTACACCTTC	CASSQDPQNGYTF
NA	TRBV7-9	TRBJ2-3	16	NA	TGTGCCAGCAGCCCCCCATTATGGCAGGGCGCAGATACGCAGTATTTT	CASSPPLWQGADTQYF
NA	TRBV7-2	TRBJ2-3	12	once	TGTGCCAGCAGCTGGAGAACAGATACGCAGTATTTT	CASSWRTDTQYF
TRBD2	TRBV5-1	TRBJ2-1	17	NA	TGCGCCAGCAGCTTGGTTGCAACTAGCGGGGGGGCCAATGAGCAGTTCTTC	CASSLVATSGGANEQFF
NA	TRBV5-1	TRBJ2-1	15	many	TGCGCCAGCAGCCCCAGCTCGGTGGGGAGCAATGAGCAGTTCTTC	CASSPSSVGSNEQFF
NA	TRBV9	TRBJ2-2	14	many	TGTGCCAGCAGCGTAGGCGGGAACACCGGGGAGCTGTTTTTT	CASSVGGNTGELFF
TRBD1	TRBV4-3	TRBJ1-4	17	many	TGCGCCAGCAGCCAAGACGGACAGGGGTGGACTAATGAAAAACTGTTTTTT	CASSQDGQGWTNEKLFF
NA	TRBV7-2	TRBJ2-5	13	NA	TGTGCCAGCACCCCCGGGCCTTTGGGGACCCAGTACTTC	CASTPGPLGTQYF
NA	TRBV7-6	TRBJ2-5	18	NA	TGTGCCAGCAGCTCGAGAATTGTAACAGGCGACAACCAAGAGACCCAGTACTTC	CASSSRIVTGDNQETQYF
NA	TRBV27	TRBJ2-1	16	few	TGTGCCAGCAGTTTATTCGCGGGTAGCTCCTACAATGAGCAGTTCTTC	CASSLFAGSSYNEQFF
NA	TRBV6-5	TRBJ2-3	14	few	TGTGCCAGCAGTTATAGCGGTTGGACAGATACGCAGTATTTT	CASSYSGWTDTQYF
TRBD1	TRBV5-1	TRBJ2-7	15	NA	TGCGCCAGCAGCTTGGGTGACAGGGGGCTATACGAGCAGTACTTC	CASSLGDRGLYEQYF
NA	TRBV4-3	TRBJ2-2	14	many	TGCGCCAGCAGCCAAGATATCCACACCGGGGAGCTGTTTTTT	CASSQDIHTGELFF
NA	TRBV28	TRBJ2-4	14	NA	TGTGCCAGCAGTTTCAAGGGGGGGAAAAACATTCAGTACTTC	CASSFKGGKNIQYF
NA	TRBV20-1	TRBJ1-1	14	few	TGCAGTGCTAGAGATCAGAACGGCAGCGGGGACGCTTTCTTT	CSARDQNGSGDAFF
NA	TRBV6-2/TRBV6-3	TRBJ2-7	12	few	TGTGCCAGCAGTTTTGGAGAGTACGAGCAGTACTTC	CASSFGEYEQYF
NA	TRBV6-5	TRBJ2-2	13	few	TGTGCCAGCAGTTACTCCGCGTACAGGGAGCTGTTTTTT	CASSYSAYRELFF
TRBD1	TRBV20-1	TRBJ2-5	16	few	TGCAGTGCTCCGGATAGACGGACAGGGAACCAAGAGACCCAGTACTTC	CSAPDRRTGNQETQYF
TRBD2	TRBV4-2	TRBJ2-5	17	NA	TGTGCCAGCAGCCCCTGGGGGCTAGCGGGAGATCAAGAGACCCAGTACTTC	CASSPWGLAGDQETQYF
NA	TRBV5-4	TRBJ2-1	16	NA	TGTGCCAGCAGCTTTTATCTGTCCTTGCCCTACAATGAGCAGTTCTTC	CASSFYLSLPYNEQFF
NA	TRBV10-3	TRBJ1-4	14	few	TGTGCCATCAGTACAGGTGCAACTAATGAAAAACTGTTTTTT	CAISTGATNEKLFF
NA	TRBV12-3/TRBV12-4	TRBJ2-3	15	many	TGTGCCAGCAGTACCGGGACAACGGGCACAGATACGCAGTATTTT	CASSTGTTGTDTQYF
NA	TRBV20-1	TRBJ1-5	14	NA	TGCAGTGCTCCCCACGGTGGGGGAAATCAGCCCCAGCATTTT	CSAPHGGGNQPQHF
NA	TRBV6-1	TRBJ1-4	15	NA	TGTGCCAGCAGTGAAAGAGGTCAGGGTGGTGAAAAACTGTTTTTT	CASSERGQGGEKLFF